A single sample is the source of the 12 T cell receptor beta chains below, sequenced in a study of T cell changes during pregnancy in multiple sclerosis. Libraries were prepared by immunoSEQ multiplex PCR; TCRdb keeps only in-frame clonotypes and omits some of them. This table has fewer than 130,000 clones, approximately 90% appearing once. The sample here was peripheral blood, taken after pregnancy. All receptors derive from a female donor with multiple sclerosis, enrolled in a pregnancy study.

Only one count was recorded for this clone. The genes are TRBV4-2 and TRBJ1-2, with 7 bases matching TRBD1. Germline CDR1 LGHNA, CDR2 YNFKEQ. The V gene end was trimmed by 0 bases and the J gene end by 7 bases; junction bases not matched to a gene: 2. There are 13 residues in the CDR3. The CDR3 loop reads CASSQDAGGGYTF. For the CDR3, the DNA is TGTGCCAGCAGCCAAGATGCAGGGGGTGGCTACACCTTC.

This chain uses TRBV18 with TRBJ2-7; 10 bases map to TRBD1. Germline loops: CDR1 KGHSH, CDR2 LQKENI. CDR3 length: 16 amino acids. J lost 3 bases, V lost 0 bases, and 5 bases had no gene match. The CDR3 is CASSPPEGQGYYEQYF. The CDR3, as DNA: TGTGCCAGCTCACCACCGGAGGGACAGGGGTACTACGAGCAGTACTTC.

The rearrangement uses TRBV7-8 and TRBJ2-5, with D perhaps TRBD1 (6 bases). This CDR3 is 14 amino acids long. V was cut by 3 bases and J by 3 bases, with 11 bases left in between. Germline values: CDR1 SGHVS, CDR2 FQNEAQ. The CDR3 loop reads CASSFQGQKETQYF. The CDR3 DNA reads as TGTGCCAGCAGCTTCCAAGGACAGAAAGAGACCCAGTACTTC.

The J gene is TRBJ2-5, the V gene TRBV5-1; perhaps TRBD1 as D (6 bases). Germline CDR1 and CDR2: SGHRS and YFSETQ. Trimming cost V 2 bases and J 4 bases, with 15 bases left between them. The CDR3 is made up of 15 amino acids. CDR3 coding DNA: TGCGCCAGCAGCTTTGGTTGGGGGCCTGGAGAGACCCAGTACTTC. Its translation is CASSFGWGPGETQYF. Using reference TRBV5-1 and TRBJ2-5 for the parts outside the CDR3, the full variable domain is KAGVTQTPRYLIKTRGQQVTLSCSPISGHRSVSWYQQTPGQGLQFLFEYFSETQRNKGNFPGRFSGRQFSNSRSEMNVSTLELGDSALYLCASSFGWGPGETQYFGPGTRLLVL.

The chain couples TRBV5-1 to TRBJ2-3; 10 nucleotides match TRBD2. The junction had 5 bases not matched to a gene; V was cut back by 0 bases and J by 4 bases. The germline V gene encodes CDR1 SGHRS and CDR2 YFSETQ. The CDR3 extends over 16 amino acids. CDR3: CASSLASGGEADTQYF. The CDR3 region has the DNA TGCGCCAGCAGCTTGGCCAGCGGGGGGGAGGCAGATACGCAGTATTTT.

This clone was picked up a small number of times. The chain employs TRBV9 and TRBJ2-2; TRBD2 matches 11 bases. Trimming at V came to 0 bases and at J to 4 bases, leaving 8 bases not matched to a gene. The CDR3 is made up of 18 amino acids. Looked up from germline, CDR1 is SGDLS and CDR2 is YYNGEE. DNA for the CDR3: TGTGCCAGCAGCGTAGTTAGCGGGGGGGCCTCGAGCACCGGGGAGCTGTTTTTT. Translated, it gives CASSVVSGGASSTGELFF.

This clone was observed a handful of times. The V gene is TRBV5-4, the J gene TRBJ1-6; 8 positions match TRBD1. In germline, CDR1 is SGHNT, CDR2 YYREEE (reference sequence). The J segment lost 11 bases and the V segment lost 4 bases, leaving 17 bases of the junction unmatched. CDR3 length equals 17 residues. The CDR3 region is CASSPDLYRGKIPPLHF. CDR3 sequence (DNA): TGTGCCAGCAGCCCCGACCTCTACAGGGGGAAAATTCCACCCCTCCACTTT.

This chain connects TRBV5-6 to TRBJ2-3; D perhaps matches TRBD2 (5 bases). From germline, CDR1 is SGHDT and CDR2 YYEEEE. There are 15 residues in the CDR3. V was trimmed by 4 bases and J by 5 bases, leaving 17 bases between them. As DNA, the CDR3 is TGTGCCAGCAGCCCATGGGCGGACTTGAGAGATACGCAGTATTTT. Translation: CASSPWADLRDTQYF.

This clone appeared a single time. The rearrangement uses TRBV27 and TRBJ1-6; TRBD1 might be the D (6 bases). Germline lookup yields CDR1 MNHEY and CDR2 SMNVEV (reference sequence). The V gene lost 4 bases and the J gene lost 9 bases, with 13 bases spanning the gap. CDR3 length: 14 amino acids. CDR3 residues: CASSSQGFSSPLHF. CDR3 in DNA: TGTGCCAGCAGTTCTCAGGGGTTTAGTTCACCCCTCCACTTT.

J is TRBJ1-1 and V is TRBV7-9; TRBD1 matches at 7 bases. Germline CDR1 is SEHNR and CDR2 is FQNEAQ (reference sequence). V lost 2 bases, J lost 3 bases, and 6 bases stayed unmatched. CDR3 length: 15 residues. CDR3 sequence: CASSLYGDRHTEAFF. The CDR3 DNA is TGTGCCAGCAGCTTATATGGGGACAGACACACTGAAGCTTTCTTT.

V and J are TRBV4-2 and TRBJ2-7, with TRBD1 identical over 9 bases. The CDR3 extends over 16 amino acids. Trimming at V came to 3 bases and at J to 0 bases, leaving 6 bases not matched to a gene. Germline V gene lookup returns CDR1 LGHNA and CDR2 YNFKEQ. The CDR3 DNA follows: TGTGCCAGCAGCCAGCCGACAGGGGGGAGCTCCTACGAGCAGTACTTC. It encodes CASSQPTGGSSYEQYF.

This clone was seen once. The genes are TRBV23-1 and TRBJ2-7, with 8 bases lining up with TRBD2. TRBV23-1 is an ORF, and what it does is uncertain. The length of the CDR3 is 17 residues. The junction had 20 bases not matched to a gene; V was cut back by 4 bases and J by 9 bases. CDR3 sequence reads: CASSPSPGGESGKRQYF. In DNA form, the CDR3 reads TGCGCCAGCAGTCCCAGCCCGGGGGGGGAATCGGGTAAGAGGCAGTACTTC.